Shown below are 31 T cell receptor beta chains from a single sample sequenced in a study of T-cell memory formation after mild COVID-19. TCRdb re-derived calls from the 5' RACE reads in MiXCR, one entry per CDR3 protein. This table holds 120,000 or so distinct CDR3 sequences, 5% to 6.5% found once. The material sequenced was PBMCs or a T cell subset sorted from them (not recorded which). These receptors came from an adult woman who had mild COVID-19 (a few samples of this study predate the infection). Cell type and time point are not known.

The chain is built from TRBV11-2 and TRBJ2-1, with TRBD2 matching over 9 bases. The germline V gene has CDR1 SGHAT and CDR2 FQNNGV. The length of the CDR3 is 16 residues. The V gene end was trimmed by 5 bases and the J gene end by 13 bases; junction bases not matched to a gene: 18. In DNA, the CDR3 is TGTGCCAGCAGCCCAGCTCTTAGGAGCGGGAGGCAGGGCCAGTTCTTC. As protein: CASSPALRSGRQGQFF.

J is TRBJ1-4 and V is TRBV2; 7 nucleotides line up with TRBD1. V lost 6 bases and J lost 5; bases outside the gene matches: 6. Germline CDR1 and CDR2: SNHLY and FYNNEI. This CDR3 comprises 14 residues. CDR3 in amino acids: CASRVNRGNEKLFF. For the CDR3, the DNA is TGTGCCAGCAGAGTTAACAGGGGCAATGAAAAACTGTTTTTT.

This clonotype was picked up many times. The chain uses TRBV5-1 and TRBJ2-1; 8 bases are a match to TRBD2. Germline V gene data show CDR1 as SGHRS and CDR2 as YFSETQ. CDR3 length equals 16 residues. V lost 5 bases, J lost 0 bases, and 7 bases stayed unmatched. In nucleotides, the CDR3 is TGCGCCAGCAGTTTTCTAGCGGGCAGCTCCTACAATGAGCAGTTCTTC. It specifies CASSFLAGSSYNEQFF.

This clonotype was seen repeatedly, ten times or more. The CDR3 here is CASSLSGLAADTQYF. In nucleotides, the CDR3 is TGCGCCAGCAGCTTGAGTGGGCTAGCAGCAGATACGCAGTATTTT. This chain connects TRBV5-1 to TRBJ2-3, with D perhaps matching TRBD2 (5 bases). With 1 base removed from V and 4 bases from J, the gap between germline ends came to 13 bases. CDR1 is SGHRS and CDR2 is YFSETQ in the germline V gene. CDR3 length: 15 residues.

This clonotype was observed a few times. The chain couples TRBV21-1 to TRBJ2-3; the table's TRBD1 call for D was not verified on the DNA. TRBV21-1 is recorded as a pseudogene. This CDR3 region has 16 residues. The CDR3 region has the DNA TGTGCCAGCAGCAAAGACACAGGTATTGGTGCAGATACGCAGTATTTT. Translated, it gives CASSKDTGIGADTQYF.

This clonotype was seen ten or more times. V is TRBV5-4 and J is TRBJ1-6, with D unresolved. The CDR3 runs to 14 residues. V gave up 0 bases and J gave up 9 bases, with 10 bases separating them. Germline V lookup: CDR1 SGHNT, CDR2 YYREEE (reference sequence). CDR3 residues: CASSLEVRGSPLHF. CDR3 in DNA: TGTGCCAGCAGCTTGGAAGTCCGGGGTTCACCCCTCCACTTT.

This sequence joins TRBV4-3 and TRBJ2-5, with TRBD2 matching 13 bases. The CDR3 is 15 amino acids. Germline CDR1 LGHNA, CDR2 YSLEER. The V segment lost 1 base and the J segment 5 bases; nucleotides outside the gene matches: 1. DNA of the CDR3: TGCGCCAGCAGCCAAGGGACTAGCGGGAGTGAGACCCAGTACTTC. Translating it yields CASSQGTSGSETQYF.

Only a few counts were recorded for this clonotype. The rearrangement uses TRBV20-1 and TRBJ2-7; 11 bases fit TRBD2. The V segment lost 5 bases and the J segment 5 bases; nucleotides outside the gene matches: 11. The CDR3 has 15 residues. Germline V gene data show CDR1 as DFQATT and CDR2 as SNEGSKA (reference sequence). The CDR3 sequence is CSAASLAGVLHEQYF. DNA of the CDR3: TGCAGTGCTGCCTCACTAGCGGGAGTACTCCACGAGCAGTACTTC.

This clonotype came up a few times. This rearrangement joins TRBV20-1 to TRBJ1-2, with TRBD1 matching over 7 bases. The V gene's germline CDR1 is DFQATT and CDR2 SNEGSKA (reference sequence). After removal of 0 bases from V and 3 bases from J, the junction contained 4 bases not matched to a gene. The CDR3 length is 14 residues. In DNA, the CDR3 is TGCAGTGCTAGAGATTCGACAGGGTACTATGGCTACACCTTC. This translates into CSARDSTGYYGYTF.

This rearrangement joins TRBV7-9 to TRBJ1-2; D might be TRBD1 (5 bases). Germline loops: CDR1 SEHNR, CDR2 FQNEAQ (reference sequence). The CDR3 covers 16 residues. V was trimmed by 4 bases and J by 6 bases, leaving 21 bases between them. The CDR3 loop is CASSYVFGDRGHGYTF. As DNA, the CDR3 is TGTGCCAGCAGCTACGTGTTCGGGGACCGAGGCCATGGCTACACCTTC.

This clonotype was seen only a few times. The V and J genes are TRBV20-1 and TRBJ2-5; TRBD2 matches at 11 bases. This CDR3 spans 15 amino acids. With V trimmed by 8 bases and J by 7 bases, 15 bases remained unmatched. From germline, CDR1 is DFQATT and CDR2 SNEGSKA (reference sequence). CDR3 amino acids: CSRPGTSGSGGTQYF. In DNA, the CDR3 is TGCAGTCGGCCAGGGACTAGCGGCTCTGGAGGGACCCAGTACTTC.

V gene TRBV5-4 combines with J gene TRBJ2-7; TRBD1 matches 11 bases. The CDR3 spans 16 residues. V shed 4 bases, J shed 3 bases, and the junction held 9 bases outside the gene matches. The V gene's germline CDR1 is SGHNT and CDR2 YYREEE (reference sequence). CDR3: CASSPKAGTGGYEQYF. CDR3 nucleotide sequence: TGTGCCAGCAGCCCCAAGGCCGGGACAGGGGGCTACGAGCAGTACTTC.

This clonotype was seen more than once but under ten times. The chain couples TRBV4-2 to TRBJ2-7; 9 positions match TRBD2. Looked up from germline, CDR1 is LGHNA and CDR2 is YNFKEQ. This CDR3 comprises 15 residues. J gave up 4 bases and V 2 bases, and 6 bases lay outside the gene matches. CDR3 in amino acids: CASSQLAGSGYEQYF. CDR3 DNA sequence: TGTGCCAGCAGCCAACTAGCGGGGAGCGGTTACGAGCAGTACTTC.

The chain combines TRBV7-2 with TRBJ1-1, with unresolved D. V lost 0 bases and J 1 base, leaving 3 bases between the germline ends. From germline, CDR1 is SGHTA and CDR2 FQGNSA. This CDR3 has 13 amino acids. CDR3 DNA: TGTGCCAGCAGCTTAGCCACGAACACTGAAGCTTTCTTT. Translated, it gives CASSLATNTEAFF.

This chain connects TRBV7-8 to TRBJ1-1, with 7 bases matching TRBD1. Per the germline V gene, CDR1 is SGHVS and CDR2 is FQNEAQ. V shed 7 bases, J shed 5 bases, and the junction held 10 bases outside the gene matches. This CDR3 region has 14 residues. The CDR3 sequence: CASTITGVRTEAFF. In DNA, the CDR3 is TGTGCCAGCACCATAACAGGGGTCAGGACTGAAGCTTTCTTT. Using reference TRBV7-8 and TRBJ1-1 for the parts outside the CDR3, the full variable domain is GAGVSQSPRYKVAKRGQDVALRCDPISGHVSLFWYQQALGQGPEFLTYFQNEAQLDKSGLPSDRFFAERPEGSVSTLKIQRTQQEDSAVYLCASTITGVRTEAFFGQGTRLTVV.

The chain combines TRBV6-2 or TRBV6-3 with TRBJ2-7; 9 nucleotides match TRBD2. Losses at the gene ends were 2 bases for V and 4 bases for J; bases not matched to a gene: 18. Germline V CDR1 and CDR2: MNHEY, SVGEGT. The CDR3 has 19 residues. The CDR3 protein is CASSYAMRGTSLTGYEQYF. CDR3 sequence (DNA): TGTGCCAGCAGTTACGCCATGAGGGGGACTAGCCTGACGGGGTACGAGCAGTACTTC.

In this sample, this clonotype turned up many times. For the CDR3, the DNA is TGCAGTGCTAGACCCTCGGACAGCATTAATTCACCCCTCCACTTT. Its translation: CSARPSDSINSPLHF. The chain recombines TRBV20-1 with TRBJ1-6, with a possible D match to TRBD1 (6 bases). Germline assignment: CDR1 DFQATT and CDR2 SNEGSKA (reference sequence). This CDR3 spans 15 amino acids. V lost 2 bases to trimming and J lost 6 bases, with 14 bases between them.

V is TRBV29-1 and J is TRBJ1-2; TRBD1 matches 9 bases. Germline V gives CDR1 SQVTM, CDR2 ANQGSEA. The CDR3 totals 13 residues. Trimming cost V 4 bases and J 6 bases; bases outside gene matches: 6. CDR3 residues: CSVASGQGNGYTF. The DNA of the CDR3 is TGCAGCGTTGCCTCGGGACAGGGCAATGGCTACACCTTC.

The V and J genes are TRBV12-3 or TRBV12-4 and TRBJ2-7; 8 bases match TRBD1. The V and J ends lost 5 bases and 6 bases, in that order; junction bases with no gene match: 9. The CDR3 length is 14 residues. The DNA for the CDR3 is TGTGCCAGCAGTCGGACAGGGAGACTGGGCGAGCAGTACTTC. Protein sequence: CASSRTGRLGEQYF.

This clonotype showed up just a few times. This chain connects TRBV5-1 to TRBJ2-6, with no clear D. The CDR3 consists of 16 residues. Between the trimmed V and J ends, which lost 6 bases and 0 bases, there was a span of 13 bases. Germline-derived CDR1 and CDR2 are SGHRS and YFSETQ. The CDR3 region is CASTPPGLSGANVLTF. CDR3 DNA: TGCGCCAGCACTCCTCCTGGGCTCTCTGGGGCCAACGTCCTGACTTTC.

This clonotype was observed at least ten times. The chain recombines TRBV7-2 with TRBJ2-2; TRBD2 aligns across 10 bases. From germline, CDR1 is SGHTA and CDR2 FQGNSA. This CDR3 is 16 amino acids long. The J segment lost 7 bases and the V segment lost 3 bases, leaving 8 bases of the junction unmatched. CDR3 in DNA: TGTGCCAGCAGCTTTTTCAAGCTAGCGGGGGTCGGGGAGCTGTTTTTT. This encodes CASSFFKLAGVGELFF.

This clonotype occurred a few times. CDR3 loop: CASSQTLETQYF. The CDR3 DNA is TGTGCCAGCAGTCAAACCCTAGAGACCCAGTACTTC. This rearrangement joins TRBV7-9 to TRBJ2-5; D ambiguous. The CDR3 contains 12 residues. Germline V CDR1 and CDR2: SEHNR, FQNEAQ (reference sequence). Trimming removed 6 bases at V and 4 bases at J, with 9 bases between.

The chain uses TRBV5-4 and TRBJ2-2; D perhaps matches TRBD2 (6 bases). This CDR3 has 14 residues. The V gene's germline CDR1 is SGHNT and CDR2 YYREEE (reference sequence). Trimming removed 7 bases at V and 7 bases at J, with 17 bases between. CDR3 sequence reads: CASRLGGLGGELFF. The CDR3 DNA is TGTGCCAGCCGACTGGGAGGTTTAGGCGGGGAGCTGTTTTTT.

Ten or more counts support this clonotype. V and J are TRBV4-2 and TRBJ2-1, with a possible D match to TRBD1 (6 bases). Germline CDR1 reads LGHNA; CDR2 reads YNFKEQ. The germline V and J ends were trimmed by 4 bases and 5 bases, with 15 bases remaining between them. This CDR3 comprises 15 residues. The CDR3 reads CASSPEDSFHNEQFF. CDR3 sequence (DNA): TGTGCCAGCAGCCCCGAGGACAGTTTCCACAATGAGCAGTTCTTC.

There are many counts of this clonotype. The chain links TRBV12-3 or TRBV12-4 to TRBJ2-5, with no clear D. The CDR3 sequence is 15 residues long. V dropped 0 bases and J dropped 1 base, with 9 bases sitting between them. CDR3 region: CASSLAGRLQETQYF. As DNA, the CDR3 is TGTGCCAGCAGTTTAGCCGGGCGTCTCCAAGAGACCCAGTACTTC.

Only a few counts were recorded for this clonotype. The chain joins TRBV7-9 to TRBJ2-1, with D possibly called TRBD1 or TRBD2 (6 bases each). This CDR3 region has 17 residues. V lost 6 bases, J lost 5 bases, and 23 bases lay in between. Germline V lookup: CDR1 SEHNR, CDR2 FQNEAQ (reference sequence). In DNA form, the CDR3 reads TGTGCCAGCAGATTCACCCCCCCGGGGGCCCCTGACAATGAGCAGTTCTTC. The encoded protein is CASRFTPPGAPDNEQFF.

There are many counts of this clonotype. The chain employs TRBV2 and TRBJ2-7, with D unclear. Germline CDR1 and CDR2: SNHLY and FYNNEI. With 6 bases removed from V and 6 bases from J, the gap between germline ends came to 6 bases. This CDR3 contains 10 residues. The CDR3 nucleotides read TGTGCCAGCAGGCCTCTCGAGCAGTACTTC. It yields the protein CASRPLEQYF.

The chain recombines TRBV12-3 or TRBV12-4 with TRBJ1-3, with a weak D call TRBD1 (5 bases). V was shortened by 8 bases and J by 4 bases, with 18 bases between the two germline ends. The CDR3 sequence is 15 residues long. Written as DNA, the CDR3 is TGTGCCAGCTCCCCGGTAGGGGTCCTCGGAAACACCATATATTTT. Translated, it gives CASSPVGVLGNTIYF.

This clonotype was counted at least ten times. This chain uses TRBV2 with TRBJ2-1; possibly TRBD2 for D (6 bases). The V gene's germline CDR1 is SNHLY and CDR2 FYNNEI. V gave up 2 bases and J gave up 4 bases, with 12 bases separating them. There are 15 residues in the CDR3. CDR3 coding DNA: TGTGCCAGCAGTGAATCCGGACTAACGTACAATGAGCAGTTCTTC. Translated, it gives CASSESGLTYNEQFF.

The DNA for the CDR3 is TGTGCCAGCAGCGGAGATATCTTCGGGGGGGCTACAGATACGCAGTATTTT. Translation gives CASSGDIFGGATDTQYF. This chain connects TRBV5-6 to TRBJ2-3, with 8 bases that match TRBD2. The length of the CDR3 is 17 residues. The V gene end was trimmed by 4 bases and the J gene end by 3 bases; junction bases not matched to a gene: 13. Germline V gene lookup returns CDR1 SGHDT and CDR2 YYEEEE. The variable domain in full, completed from reference TRBV5-6 and TRBJ2-3, reads DAGVTQSPTHLIKTRGQQVTLRCSPKSGHDTVSWYQQALGQGPQFIFQYYEEEERQRGNFPDRFSGHQFPNYSSELNVNALLLGDSALYLCASSGDIFGGATDTQYFGPGTRLTVL.

The genes are TRBV7-9 and TRBJ1-2; no firm D call. Deletions cut 3 bases from V and 5 bases from J, with 10 bases between. The germline gives CDR1 SEHNR, CDR2 FQNEAQ (reference sequence). This CDR3 has 13 amino acids. Written as DNA, the CDR3 is TGTGCCAGCAGCTTGAAAGTTTGGTATGGCTACACCTTC. Amino acids: CASSLKVWYGYTF.